This T cell receptor (beta chain) comes out of a study of blood T cell repertoires in COVID-19. Study details: Specimens from acute and convalescent COVID-19 originated in the United States, Italy and Spain. Sources were T cells, B-cell-depleted T cells, or PBMCs; the material itself was cDNA or gDNA.

Sequencing used immunoSEQ multiplex PCR; TCRdb keeps in-frame clones, though not all of them. The sample shows 250,000 to 350,000 clones, approximately 90% of them seen only once. The study assigned cohorts using participant-reported clinical history. For recovered donors of Cohort 3, there were two negative PCRs, clearance, or symptom resolution. The V gene's germline CDR1 is LNHDA and CDR2 SQIVND (reference sequence). After removal of 7 bases from V and 4 bases from J, the junction contained 10 bases not matched to a gene. There are 16 residues in the CDR3. Sequencing input: PBMCs or T cells enriched from blood (not recorded which). V is TRBV19 and J is TRBJ2-2; 9 positions match TRBD1. The origin of this receptor is a woman aged 25 to 39 who had recovered from COVID-19. The CDR3 nucleotides are TGTGCCAGTAAGAGGGGACAGGGCGGAAGCACCGGGGAGCTGTTTTTT. It encodes CASKRGQGGSTGELFF.